Included here is one TCR beta chain sequence, with context. As yet, its antigen is unknown. The CDR3 extends over 13 amino acids. J gave up 7 bases and V 6 bases, and 9 bases lay outside the gene matches. In germline, CDR1 is MNHEY, CDR2 SVGEGT. The data derive from a study of T-cell memory formation after mild COVID-19. Study in general: TCR clustering was largely donor specific. Overall study results and limits: Among contracting clones, CD4+ were mainly CM/EM and CD8+ enriched in EMRA. Later expanders leaned CD4+, whereas clones that contracted between day 15 and 85 were balanced CD4/CD8.

5'RACE with constant-segment primers built TCRalpha and TCRbeta cDNA libraries with UMIs. Each CDR3 protein is one row after TCRdb ran MiXCR on the 5' RACE reads. The table lists over 250,000 distinct CDR3 sequences, around a sixth of them singletons. Material: PBMCs or a T cell subset sorted from them (not recorded which). The chain couples TRBV6-2 or TRBV6-3 to TRBJ2-7, with 7 positions matching TRBD1. The receptor was isolated from a man between 18 and 35 years old who had mild COVID-19 (a few samples of this study predate the infection). Cell type and time point are not known. DNA of the CDR3: TGTGCCAGCAGAAGACAGGGACCTGGGGAGCAGTACTTC. Its translation is CASRRQGPGEQYF.